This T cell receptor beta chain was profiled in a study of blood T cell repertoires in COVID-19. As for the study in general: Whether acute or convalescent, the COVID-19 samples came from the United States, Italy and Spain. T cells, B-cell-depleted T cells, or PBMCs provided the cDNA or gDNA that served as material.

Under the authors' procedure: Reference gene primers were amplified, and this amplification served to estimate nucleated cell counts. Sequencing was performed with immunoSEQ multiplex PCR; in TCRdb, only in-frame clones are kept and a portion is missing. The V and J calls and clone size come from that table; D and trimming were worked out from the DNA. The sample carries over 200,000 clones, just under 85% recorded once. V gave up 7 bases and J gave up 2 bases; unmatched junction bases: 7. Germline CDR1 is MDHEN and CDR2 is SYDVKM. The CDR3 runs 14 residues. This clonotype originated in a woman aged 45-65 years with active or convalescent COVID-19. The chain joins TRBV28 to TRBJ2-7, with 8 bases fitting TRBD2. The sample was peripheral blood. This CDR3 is CASTARLATYEQYF. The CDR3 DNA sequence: TGTGCCAGCACAGCAAGACTAGCGACCTACGAGCAGTACTTC.